In its sample, the clone carrying this T cell receptor beta chain was seen many times. MiXCR, applied by TCRdb to the RACE reads, yields one record per CDR3 protein. The sample has some 57,000 distinct CDR3 sequences; 9.5% to 10% are singletons. This sample is drawn from a study of human T cells and chemical hapten exposure. Trimming shortened V by 3 bases and J by 4 bases, and 8 bases separated the two germline ends. Germline V gives CDR1 SGHDT, CDR2 YYEEEE. CDR3 length: 12 amino acids. Indicated time point: patch test 2, 6 weeks after DPC sensitization. Documented treatment: therapeutic diphenylcyclopropenone sensitization with weekly scalp DPC.

This rearrangement joins TRBV5-6 to TRBJ2-7, with D uncertain. The receptor was isolated from a woman aged 50 to 60 with alopecia areata. Some clones in this sample may be carry-over from other donors' samples. The specimen was whole blood, collected in connection with sensitization to the hapten diphenylcyclopropenone (DPC). CDR3 in amino acids: CASSSQRYEQYF. The CDR3 coding sequence is TGTGCCAGCAGCTCACAGAGATACGAGCAGTACTTC. The full variable domain, its missing parts supplied by reference TRBV5-6 and TRBJ2-7, is DAGVTQSPTHLIKTRGQQVTLRCSPKSGHDTVSWYQQALGQGPQFIFQYYEEEERQRGNFPDRFSGHQFPNYSSELNVNALLLGDSALYLCASSSQRYEQYFGPGTRLTVT.